This paragraph reports one T cell receptor beta chain. The target antigen is unknown. This specimen comes from a study of T cell responses to AZD1222 COVID-19 vaccine. Study-level findings and limits: Repertoire sampling occurred only after the peak T cell response. The donor cohort was predominantly white British with a female majority, and clonal diversity may have been underestimated.

V dropped 5 bases and J dropped 3; count of bases not matched to a gene: 8. The CDR3 loop spans 15 amino acids. Looked up from germline, CDR1 is LNHDA and CDR2 is SQIVND (reference sequence). Assay used: immunoSEQ multiplex PCR; TCRdb lists only in-frame clones, some missing. This table has 80,000 to 130,000 clones, roughly 89% appearing once. The chain has TRBV19 and TRBJ1-2, with 8 bases identical to TRBD1. The source is an adult in good health. Here the sequenced sample was peripheral blood, taken on day 0 of AZD1222 vaccination. CDR3 nucleotide sequence: TGTGCCAGTAGTCCAATCAGGGGGCCCGACTATGGCTACACCTTC. Encoded protein: CASSPIRGPDYGYTF.